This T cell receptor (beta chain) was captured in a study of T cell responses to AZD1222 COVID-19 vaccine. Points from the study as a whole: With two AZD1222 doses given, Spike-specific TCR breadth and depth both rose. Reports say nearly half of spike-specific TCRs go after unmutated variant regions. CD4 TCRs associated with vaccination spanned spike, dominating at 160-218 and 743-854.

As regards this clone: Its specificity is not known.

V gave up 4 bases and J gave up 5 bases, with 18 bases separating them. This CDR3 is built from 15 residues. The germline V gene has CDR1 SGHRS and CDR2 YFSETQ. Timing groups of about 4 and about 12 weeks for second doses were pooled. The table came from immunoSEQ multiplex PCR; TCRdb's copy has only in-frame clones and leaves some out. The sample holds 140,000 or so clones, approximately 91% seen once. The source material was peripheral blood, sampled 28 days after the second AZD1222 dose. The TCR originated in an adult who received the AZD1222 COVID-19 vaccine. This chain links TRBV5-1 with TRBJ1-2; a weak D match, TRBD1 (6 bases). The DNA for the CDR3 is TGCGCCAGCAGCGGGCCAGGGGACGCCAGGTATGGCTACACCTTC. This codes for CASSGPGDARYGYTF.